A single sample gave rise to the 16 T cell receptor beta chains below, sequenced in a study of early T cells in non-severe SARS-CoV-2 infection. TCRdb redid the calling of the 5' RACE reads with MiXCR, one entry per CDR3 protein. This table has under 60,000 distinct CDR3 sequences, around 6% appearing once. The sequencing input was whole blood. The receptors shown here come from an adult who was a healthcare worker with PCR-confirmed SARS-CoV-2 infection or an uninfected control (not recorded which).

This clonotype was seen a handful of times. The chain employs TRBV6-2 or TRBV6-3 and TRBJ2-7; D uncertain. V lost 2 bases to trimming and J lost 9 bases, with 8 bases between them. The CDR3 length is 11 residues. Germline CDR1 and CDR2: MNHEY and SVGEGT. CDR3 DNA sequence: TGTGCCAGCAGTTACGGAGCGAGGCAGTACTTC. This codes for CASSYGARQYF.

CDR3 bases: TGCAGCGTCCGCGCGGGCTGGGATTCCTCTGGAAACACCATATATTTT. This translates into CSVRAGWDSSGNTIYF. The chain uses TRBV29-1 and TRBJ1-3; no reliable D call. This CDR3 contains 16 residues. The V gene lost 6 bases and the J gene lost 0 bases, with 18 bases spanning the gap. In germline, CDR1 is SQVTM, CDR2 ANQGSEA. The full variable domain, with the rest looked up from reference TRBV29-1 and TRBJ1-3, is SAVISQKPSRDICQRGTSLTIQCQVDSQVTMMFWYRQQPGQSLTLIATANQGSEATYESGFVIDKFPISRPNLTFSTLTVSNMSPEDSSIYLCSVRAGWDSSGNTIYFGEGSWLTVV.

On this clonotype: A much larger clone lies one base from this, so it may be a read error. This rearrangement joins TRBV6-2 or TRBV6-3 to TRBJ2-4; 7 bases match TRBD2. The CDR3 loop spans 14 amino acids. Germline V gene data show CDR1 as MNHEY and CDR2 as SVGEGT. CDR3 amino acids: CVHGRPTEGNIQYF. In DNA, the CDR3 is TGTGTCCACGGGAGGCCCACCGAGGGAAACATTCAGTACTTC.

In this sample, this clonotype turned up a few times. J is TRBJ2-5 and V is TRBV7-6; a possible D gene is TRBD1 (5 bases). The CDR3 consists of 15 residues. From germline, CDR1 is SGHVS and CDR2 FNYEAQ. V lost 5 bases and J 1 base, leaving 14 bases between the germline ends. CDR3 bases: TGTGCCAGCAGCCACTGGACAACTATCCAAGAGACCCAGTACTTC. Its translation is CASSHWTTIQETQYF.

The chain recombines TRBV20-1 with TRBJ2-1; TRBD2 aligns across 8 bases. The J segment lost 5 bases and the V segment lost 0 bases, leaving 3 bases of the junction unmatched. Germline lookup yields CDR1 DFQATT and CDR2 SNEGSKA (reference sequence). There are 14 residues in the CDR3. The CDR3 reads CSAREAGRDNEQFF. The CDR3 DNA is TGCAGTGCTAGAGAGGCCGGGAGGGACAATGAGCAGTTCTTC.

J is TRBJ1-2 and V is TRBV18; 9 nucleotides agree with TRBD1. This CDR3 contains 14 residues. Germline CDR1 is KGHSH and CDR2 is LQKENI. V lost 3 bases and J lost 3; bases outside the gene matches: 2. The CDR3, as DNA: TGTGCCAGCTCACCGGGACAGGGATACTATGGCTACACCTTC. Translation: CASSPGQGYYGYTF.

This clonotype was seen repeatedly, ten times or more. The chain uses TRBV7-9 and TRBJ2-1; weak D call: TRBD2 (6 bases). Germline V gene lookup returns CDR1 SEHNR and CDR2 FQNEAQ (reference sequence). The CDR3 length is 16 residues. Trimming cost V 0 bases and J 7 bases, with 16 bases left between them. The CDR3 spells CASSLAKTGVQNEQFF. The CDR3 DNA is TGTGCCAGCAGCTTAGCGAAGACGGGAGTCCAAAATGAGCAGTTCTTC.

The chain recombines TRBV11-2 with TRBJ2-1, with a weak D call TRBD2 (6 bases). Trimming took off 1 base at V and 4 bases at J, with 8 bases between the two ends. Germline V CDR1 and CDR2: SGHAT, FQNNGV. CDR3 length equals 14 residues. The CDR3 spells CASSLVRGYNEQFF. CDR3 sequence (DNA): TGTGCCAGCAGCTTAGTCCGGGGGTACAATGAGCAGTTCTTC.

The table lists this clonotype with many counts. The chain recombines TRBV3-1 with TRBJ1-2, with a weak D call TRBD1 (5 bases). From germline, CDR1 is LGHDT and CDR2 YNNKEL (reference sequence). The CDR3 has 13 amino acids. Trimming removed 4 bases at V and 4 bases at J, with 10 bases between. CDR3 protein: CASSPGGGYGYTF. For the CDR3, the DNA is TGTGCCAGCAGCCCAGGCGGGGGCTATGGCTACACCTTC.

This clonotype was observed many times. The genes are TRBV7-9 and TRBJ2-7; TRBD1 agrees at 9 bases. J was trimmed by 9 bases and V by 3 bases; bases with no gene match: 15. Germline assignment: CDR1 SEHNR and CDR2 FQNEAQ (reference sequence). The CDR3 is made up of 16 amino acids. The CDR3 DNA reads TGTGCCAGCAGCTTGAAAGGACAGGGGACCAACGGCCGGCAGTACTTC. Translation: CASSLKGQGTNGRQYF.

Ten or more counts support this clonotype. The chain has TRBV25-1 and TRBJ1-2, with D tentatively TRBD1 (5 bases). Germline CDR1 MGHDK, CDR2 SYGVNS. The CDR3 spans 12 residues. V lost 1 base, J lost 8 bases, and 8 bases lay in between. As DNA, the CDR3 is TGTGCCAGCAGTGAATCGGGGCCCGGCTACACCTTC. It encodes CASSESGPGYTF.

This clonotype was counted many times. V is TRBV10-3 and J is TRBJ1-4, with a weak D call TRBD1 (5 bases). V gave up 3 bases and J gave up 1 base, with 21 bases separating them. This CDR3 has 19 amino acids. Looked up from germline, CDR1 is ENHRY and CDR2 is SYGVKD. CDR3 sequence reads: CAISEELQGKALTNEKLFF. The CDR3 nucleotides are TGTGCCATCAGTGAAGAGCTGCAGGGAAAGGCGCTAACTAATGAAAAACTGTTTTTT.

The table lists this clonotype with many counts. The V gene is TRBV5-4, the J gene TRBJ2-1; maybe TRBD2 (6 bases). Germline V CDR1 and CDR2: SGHNT, YYREEE (reference sequence). The CDR3 is 17 residues long. Trimming left V 4 bases short and J 0 bases short, with 17 bases between. The CDR3 spells CASSLGGPSSSYNEQFF. The CDR3 nucleotides are TGTGCCAGCAGCCTCGGAGGGCCCTCGAGCTCCTACAATGAGCAGTTCTTC.

J is TRBJ1-1 and V is TRBV5-1; possible D gene TRBD1, 5 bases. V was trimmed by 2 bases and J by 4 bases, leaving 15 bases between them. This CDR3 comprises 15 residues. CDR1 is SGHRS, CDR2 YFSETQ, per germline. The CDR3 bases are TGCGCCAGCAGCTTAAAAGTCGGGGGTGGCACTGAAGCTTTCTTT. Translating it yields CASSLKVGGGTEAFF. Filled out from reference TRBV5-1 and TRBJ1-1, the complete variable domain reads KAGVTQTPRYLIKTRGQQVTLSCSPISGHRSVSWYQQTPGQGLQFLFEYFSETQRNKGNFPGRFSGRQFSNSRSEMNVSTLELGDSALYLCASSLKVGGGTEAFFGQGTRLTVV.

This clonotype was seen many times. J is TRBJ2-7 and V is TRBV27; weak D call: TRBD1 (5 bases). The V gene's germline CDR1 is MNHEY and CDR2 SMNVEV (reference sequence). The germline V and J ends were trimmed by 5 bases and 3 bases, with 17 bases remaining between them. The CDR3 has 15 residues. The CDR3 DNA reads as TGTGCCAGCAGTAAAACCACGGCAGGGAACTACGAGCAGTACTTC. Its translation is CASSKTTAGNYEQYF.

There are many counts of this clonotype. The rearrangement uses TRBV7-8 and TRBJ2-2; D perhaps matches TRBD1 (6 bases). Trimming took 11 bases from V and 3 from J, leaving 16 bases between them. The CDR3 has 14 residues. Germline lookup yields CDR1 SGHVS and CDR2 FQNEAQ. The CDR3 here is CAAQGARDTGELFF. The CDR3 region has the DNA TGTGCCGCACAGGGTGCTAGGGACACCGGGGAGCTGTTTTTT.